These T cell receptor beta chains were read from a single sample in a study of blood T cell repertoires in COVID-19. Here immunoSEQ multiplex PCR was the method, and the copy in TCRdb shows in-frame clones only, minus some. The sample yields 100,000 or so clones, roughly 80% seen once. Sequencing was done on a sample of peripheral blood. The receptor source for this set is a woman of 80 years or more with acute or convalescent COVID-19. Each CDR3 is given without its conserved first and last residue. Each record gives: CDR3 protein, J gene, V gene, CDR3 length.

CDR3 protein: ASSPGTAGNTIY
J gene: TRBJ1-3
V gene: TRBV5-1
CDR3 length: 12

CDR3 protein: ASSLAARGGGELF
J gene: TRBJ2-2
V gene: TRBV7-8
CDR3 length: 13

CDR3 protein: SVSMVLRAF
J gene: TRBJ1-1
V gene: TRBV29-1
CDR3 length: 9

CDR3 protein: ASSSFMNTEAF
J gene: TRBJ1-1
V gene: TRBV7-9
CDR3 length: 11

CDR3 protein: ASSLDSETDTQY
J gene: TRBJ2-3
V gene: TRBV7-9
CDR3 length: 12

CDR3 protein: ASSTGQGFSYGYT
J gene: TRBJ1-2
V gene: TRBV28
CDR3 length: 13

CDR3 protein: ASSYSDRGRVEQY
J gene: TRBJ2-7
V gene: TRBV6-6
CDR3 length: 13

CDR3 protein: ASSAGTTEETQY
J gene: TRBJ2-5
V gene: TRBV6-5
CDR3 length: 12

CDR3 protein: ATATSGSSYNEQF
J gene: TRBJ2-1
V gene: TRBV6-5
CDR3 length: 13

CDR3 protein: ASSLGASGSADTQY
J gene: TRBJ2-3
V gene: TRBV11-2
CDR3 length: 14

CDR3 protein: ASSPGTGGTGANVLT
J gene: TRBJ2-6
V gene: TRBV18
CDR3 length: 15

CDR3 protein: ASSQRAGLAVVEF
J gene: TRBJ2-1
V gene: TRBV3-1/TRBV3-2
CDR3 length: 13

CDR3 protein: ASRRRAGGSSYEQY
J gene: TRBJ2-7
V gene: TRBV28
CDR3 length: 14

CDR3 protein: ASSGQNNQPQH
J gene: TRBJ1-5
V gene: TRBV2
CDR3 length: 11

CDR3 protein: ATGRDNQPQH
J gene: TRBJ1-5
V gene: TRBV10-2
CDR3 length: 10

CDR3 protein: AISGRGRTTEAF
J gene: TRBJ1-1
V gene: TRBV10-3
CDR3 length: 12

CDR3 protein: ASSSLHRGQRGTEAF
J gene: TRBJ1-1
V gene: TRBV5-6
CDR3 length: 15

CDR3 protein: ASSTSPGTGYNSPLH
J gene: TRBJ1-6
V gene: TRBV27
CDR3 length: 15

CDR3 protein: ASSQVDFGSSYNEQF
J gene: TRBJ2-1
V gene: TRBV4-1
CDR3 length: 15

CDR3 protein: ASSIAGTGTRNEQF
J gene: TRBJ2-1
V gene: TRBV19
CDR3 length: 14

CDR3 protein: ASSLRMNTEAF
J gene: TRBJ1-1
V gene: TRBV7-2
CDR3 length: 11

CDR3 protein: ATSGAGSSDTEAF
J gene: TRBJ1-1
V gene: TRBV24-1
CDR3 length: 13

CDR3 protein: ASGDLVAGINEQF
J gene: TRBJ2-1
V gene: TRBV13
CDR3 length: 13

CDR3 protein: ASTINPGDILGYT
J gene: TRBJ1-2
V gene: TRBV6-6
CDR3 length: 13

CDR3 protein: ASSLVEGSYGYT
J gene: TRBJ1-2
V gene: TRBV7-9
CDR3 length: 12

CDR3 protein: ASRALGAPNEKLF
J gene: TRBJ1-4
V gene: TRBV5-6
CDR3 length: 13

CDR3 protein: ASFPRRDSLSNEQF
J gene: TRBJ2-1
V gene: TRBV5-5
CDR3 length: 14

CDR3 protein: ASSRDSSTDTQY
J gene: TRBJ2-3
V gene: TRBV7-8
CDR3 length: 12

CDR3 protein: ASSPQGGNTEAF
J gene: TRBJ1-1
V gene: TRBV10-2
CDR3 length: 12

CDR3 protein: ASSLSPGTTSTDTQY
J gene: TRBJ2-3
V gene: TRBV28
CDR3 length: 15

CDR3 protein: ASSLEGSGQF
J gene: TRBJ2-1
V gene: TRBV7-9
CDR3 length: 10

CDR3 protein: ASSFPGTPNTEAF
J gene: TRBJ1-1
V gene: TRBV6-5
CDR3 length: 13

CDR3 protein: ASSPGTAFSGNTIY
J gene: TRBJ1-3
V gene: TRBV14
CDR3 length: 14

CDR3 protein: ASSLSGQGGQPQH
J gene: TRBJ1-5
V gene: TRBV5-1
CDR3 length: 13

CDR3 protein: ASSQGLNTEAF
J gene: TRBJ1-1
V gene: TRBV10-2
CDR3 length: 11